What follows are 18 T cell receptor beta chains derived from one specimen sequenced in a study of blood T cells in healthy people across ages (dated by TCRdb to the mid-2010s). Library preparation used 5' RACE. The listed sequencing device is Illumina HiSeq 2500. A second PCR of roughly 6 to 11 cycles was run with a J-beta primer mix and a sample-barcoded 5' primer. TCRdb itself trimmed the public reads at Q25 with fastp, ran MiXCR and retained productive beta chains. Each entry merges the rows of one CDR3 protein and shows their most common DNA and genes. Recorded for this sample are over 600,000 distinct CDR3 sequences; about 45% of them occurred a single time. The ten most abundant clones make up roughly 18% of the sample. What was sequenced was blood. The source is a man older than 75 in good health.

In its sample, this clonotype was seen a few times. The chain uses TRBV12-3 or TRBV12-4 and TRBJ2-7; 7 bases are shared with TRBD1. Trimming took 9 bases from V and 3 from J; bases not matched to a gene: 8. The CDR3 has 13 amino acids. Written as DNA, the CDR3 is TGTGCCAGTTCTCCGGGACAGAACTACGAGCAGTACTTC. Protein: CASSPGQNYEQYF.

This clonotype was seen a few times. The V call is TRBV29-1, the J call TRBJ2-7; D might be TRBD2 (6 bases). The CDR3 sequence is 11 residues long. Trimming cost V 7 bases and J 4 bases, with 11 bases left between them. The germline V gene has CDR1 SQVTM and CDR2 ANQGSEA. The CDR3 sequence: CSAAREYEQYF. CDR3 coding DNA: TGCAGCGCCGCGCGGGAATACGAGCAGTACTTC.

The chain combines TRBV5-1 with TRBJ2-2; D call uncertain. V was clipped by 1 base and J by 1 base, with 8 bases between them. Looked up from germline, CDR1 is SGHRS and CDR2 is YFSETQ. The CDR3 is 15 amino acids. CDR3 nucleotide sequence: TGCGCCAGCAGCTTGCAAGTATGGAACACCGGGGAGCTGTTTTTT. This codes for CASSLQVWNTGELFF.

The chain links TRBV11-2 to TRBJ2-6, with 9 bases matching TRBD1. Germline V CDR1 and CDR2: SGHAT, FQNNGV. CDR3 size: 15 residues. V was clipped by 3 bases and J by 8 bases; unmatched bases: 5. Written as DNA, the CDR3 is TGTGCCAGCAGCTTCCTGACAGGGGGAACCAACGTCCTGACTTTC. The encoded protein is CASSFLTGGTNVLTF.

Worth noting for this clonotype: A much larger clone lies a single base off, so this may be a read error. The genes are TRBV30 and TRBJ2-5; TRBD2 agrees at 14 bases. With the DNA end fitting TRBJ2-7 better, the J assignment may be wrong. The germline V gene has CDR1 GTSNPN and CDR2 SVGIG (reference sequence). This CDR3 region has 12 residues. The CDR3 protein is CAWGLAGGEQYF. Written as DNA, the CDR3 is TGTGCCTGGGGACTAGCGGGAGGCGAGCAGTACTTC.

J is TRBJ2-3 and V is TRBV27; D might be TRBD2 (5 bases). The V gene's germline CDR1 is MNHEY and CDR2 SMNVEV (reference sequence). V was pared by 6 bases and J by 2 bases, with 15 bases between. The CDR3 sequence is 15 residues long. CDR3 sequence reads: CASSPRATFTDTQYF. CDR3 coding DNA: TGTGCCAGCAGCCCGCGGGCAACCTTCACAGATACGCAGTATTTT.

This clonotype was detected once. The CDR3: CASSQVTGNGANVLTF. In DNA, the CDR3 is TGCGCCAGCAGCCAAGTGACAGGGAATGGGGCCAACGTCCTGACTTTC. This chain links TRBV4-3 with TRBJ2-6; TRBD1 aligns across 7 bases. The CDR3 covers 16 residues. CDR1 LGHNA and CDR2 YSLEER come from the germline V gene. J was trimmed by 3 bases and V by 1 base; bases with no gene match: 3.

This clonotype has a handful of counts. This chain uses TRBV27 with TRBJ2-7, with D tentatively TRBD1 (6 bases). The CDR3 loop spans 15 amino acids. V gave up 8 bases and J gave up 1 base, with 18 bases separating them. Germline-derived CDR1 and CDR2 are MNHEY and SMNVEV (reference sequence). The DNA of the CDR3 is TGTGCCAGCGCGCAGGGGCCAACCTATTCCTACGAGCAGTACTTC. Amino acid sequence: CASAQGPTYSYEQYF.

In the case of this clonotype: At one boundary the junction diverges from the germline segment, which might be a read error. This sequence joins TRBV3-1 and TRBJ1-4; D is possibly TRBD1 (6 bases). CDR1 and CDR2 (germline): LGHDT, YNNKEL (reference sequence). The CDR3 contains 15 residues. CDR3 coding DNA: TGTGCCAGCAGCCAGTTGGGGACAACAAATGAAAAACTGTTTTTT. Its protein product is CASSQLGTTNEKLFF.

This clonotype has just a few counts. The rearrangement joins TRBV27 to TRBJ1-5, with D possibly TRBD1 on 5 matching bases. Germline V gives CDR1 MNHEY, CDR2 SMNVEV (reference sequence). Trimming stripped 4 bases from V and 7 bases from J, with 17 bases between. The CDR3 totals 15 residues. CDR3 protein: CASSSDTLGLQPQHF. CDR3 nucleotide sequence: TGTGCCAGCAGTTCGGACACCTTAGGTTTACAGCCCCAGCATTTT.

This chain connects TRBV7-2 to TRBJ2-5; TRBD1 agrees at 10 bases. Matching the DNA end better, TRBJ2-7 makes the J call doubtful. Per germline, CDR1 SGHTA and CDR2 FQGNSA. This CDR3 is built from 18 residues. CDR3 residues: CASSLSLSGTGALYEQYF. DNA of the CDR3: TGTGCCAGCAGCTTATCCCTTTCCGGGACAGGGGCCCTCTACGAGCAGTACTTC.

The chain employs TRBV7-2 and TRBJ2-1, with 7 bases aligning to TRBD1. V lost 4 bases and J lost 8; bases outside the gene matches: 11. The germline V gene encodes CDR1 SGHTA and CDR2 FQGNSA. The CDR3 loop spans 15 amino acids. CDR3 bases: TGTGCCAGCAGCTCAGTGAAGGGGGCCTTAGATGAGCAGTTCTTC. This encodes CASSSVKGALDEQFF.

The rearrangement uses TRBV20-1 and TRBJ2-5; the D gene is possibly TRBD2 (5 bases). This CDR3 spans 15 amino acids. Per the germline V gene, CDR1 is DFQATT and CDR2 is SNEGSKA (reference sequence). The V end was cut by 5 bases, the J end by 5 bases, with 21 bases between. The CDR3 is CSAPRTPARGETQYF. CDR3 coding DNA: TGCAGTGCTCCCCGGACTCCCGCACGGGGTGAGACCCAGTACTTC.

In DNA form, the CDR3 reads TGTGCCAGCAGCCCCCCGGGACAGGGGAACAGATACGCGTATTTT. It specifies CASSPPGQGNRYAYF. The V gene is TRBV14, the J gene TRBJ2-3, with 10 nucleotides matching TRBD1. V dropped 4 bases and J dropped 14; count of bases not matched to a gene: 15. Per the germline V gene, CDR1 is SGHDN and CDR2 is FVKESK. The CDR3 runs to 15 residues.

The table lists this clonotype with a few counts. V gene TRBV7-9 combines with J gene TRBJ2-3, with TRBD1 as a possible D gene (5 bases). Per germline, CDR1 SEHNR and CDR2 FQNEAQ (reference sequence). Trimming left V 3 bases short and J 4 bases short, with 8 bases between. The CDR3 runs to 13 residues. The DNA of the CDR3 is TGTGCCAGCAGCTTGAGACAGTCAGATACGCAGTATTTT. This encodes CASSLRQSDTQYF.

The chain couples TRBV19 to TRBJ2-7; the D gene is possibly TRBD1 (7 bases). Germline V gives CDR1 LNHDA, CDR2 SQIVND (reference sequence). Trimming shortened V by 5 bases and J by 7 bases, and 21 bases separated the two germline ends. This CDR3 has 15 residues. The DNA of the CDR3 is TGTGCCAGTAGTCCCGGACAGGTTAGGGGAGGTGAGCAGTACTTC. Translating it yields CASSPGQVRGGEQYF.

This clonotype was seen at least ten times. This rearrangement joins TRBV7-2 to TRBJ2-1; the D gene is possibly TRBD2 (5 bases). This CDR3 has 17 amino acids. In germline, CDR1 is SGHTA, CDR2 FQGNSA. V lost 1 base to trimming and J lost 1 base, with 14 bases between them. CDR3 in amino acids: CASSLVNLARSYNEQFF. The CDR3 DNA is TGTGCCAGCAGCTTAGTCAACCTAGCTCGTTCCTACAATGAGCAGTTCTTC. Variable domain in full (rest from reference TRBV7-2 and TRBJ2-1): GAGVSQSPSNKVTEKGKDVELRCDPISGHTALYWYRQSLGQGLEFLIYFQGNSAPDKSGLPSDRFSAERTGGSVSTLTIQRTQQEDSAVYLCASSLVNLARSYNEQFFGPGTRLTVL.

This clonotype was seen at least ten times. This may be a read error, as it is one base from a much larger clone. The rearrangement links TRBV29-1 to TRBJ2-5, with 7 bases fitting TRBD2. V was clipped by 4 bases and J by 11 bases; unmatched bases: 13. CDR3 size: 13 residues. The germline V gene has CDR1 SQVTM and CDR2 ANQGSEA. In DNA, the CDR3 is TGCAGCGTTGGTCGGGGGGACTACAATGAGCAGTACTTC. This gives the protein CSVGRGDYNEQYF.